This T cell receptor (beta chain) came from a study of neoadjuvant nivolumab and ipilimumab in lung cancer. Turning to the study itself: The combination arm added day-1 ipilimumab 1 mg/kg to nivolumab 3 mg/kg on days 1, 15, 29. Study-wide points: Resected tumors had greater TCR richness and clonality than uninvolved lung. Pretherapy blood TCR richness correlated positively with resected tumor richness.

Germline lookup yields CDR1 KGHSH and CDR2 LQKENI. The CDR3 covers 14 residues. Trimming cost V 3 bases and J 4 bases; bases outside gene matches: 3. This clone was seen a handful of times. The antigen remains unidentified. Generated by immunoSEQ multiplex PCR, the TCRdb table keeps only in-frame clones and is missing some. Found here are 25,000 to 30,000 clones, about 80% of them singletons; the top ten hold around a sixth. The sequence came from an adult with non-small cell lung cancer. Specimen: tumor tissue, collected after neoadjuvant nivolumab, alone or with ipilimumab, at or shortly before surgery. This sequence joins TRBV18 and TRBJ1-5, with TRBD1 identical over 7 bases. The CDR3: CASSPTGLNQPQHF. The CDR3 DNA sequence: TGTGCCAGCTCACCGACAGGGCTGAATCAGCCCCAGCATTTT.